This note documents a single T cell receptor (beta chain) sequence. CD8 cells regarded as naive lacked CD45RO, were positively chosen for CCR7, and omitted terminally differentiated effector memory CD45RA+ cells. This entry belongs to a study of shared clonotypes between healthy human individuals. Here immunoSEQ multiplex PCR was the method, and the copy in TCRdb shows in-frame clones only, minus some. The sample includes around 1,900,000 clones, 90% to 95% of them seen just once. The CDR3 is 14 amino acids. From germline, CDR1 is MDHEN and CDR2 SYDVKM. Deletions cut 2 bases from V and 11 bases from J, with 15 bases between.

The rearrangement joins TRBV28 to TRBJ1-4, with D tentatively TRBD1 (5 bases). Input material: naive CD8+ T cells from PBMCs. The sequence was collected from a man aged 18 to 30 in good health. Some clones in this sample may be carry-over from other donors' samples. As DNA, the CDR3 is TGTGCCAGCAGTTTAGGAAATATGGGGGGGAAACTGTTTTTT. The encoded protein is CASSLGNMGGKLFF.